What follows is one TCR beta chain and its context. The assay was immunoSEQ multiplex PCR, and TCRdb's table has in-frame clones only and misses some. The repertoire holds more than 60,000 clones, with approximately 95% as singletons. The data stem from a study of technical replicates of blood from several donors. The clonotype was recovered from a human donor in good health. Sequencing was carried out using T cells isolated from PBMCs.

CDR3 sequence: CASSSRDFYGYTF. In DNA, the CDR3 is TGTGCCAGCAGCTCCCGGGACTTCTATGGCTACACCTTC. The J gene is TRBJ1-2, the V gene TRBV7-8; D possibly corresponds to TRBD1 (5 bases). The CDR3 totals 13 residues. The V gene lost 4 bases and the J gene lost 4 bases, with 10 bases spanning the gap. Looked up from germline, CDR1 is SGHVS and CDR2 is FQNEAQ.